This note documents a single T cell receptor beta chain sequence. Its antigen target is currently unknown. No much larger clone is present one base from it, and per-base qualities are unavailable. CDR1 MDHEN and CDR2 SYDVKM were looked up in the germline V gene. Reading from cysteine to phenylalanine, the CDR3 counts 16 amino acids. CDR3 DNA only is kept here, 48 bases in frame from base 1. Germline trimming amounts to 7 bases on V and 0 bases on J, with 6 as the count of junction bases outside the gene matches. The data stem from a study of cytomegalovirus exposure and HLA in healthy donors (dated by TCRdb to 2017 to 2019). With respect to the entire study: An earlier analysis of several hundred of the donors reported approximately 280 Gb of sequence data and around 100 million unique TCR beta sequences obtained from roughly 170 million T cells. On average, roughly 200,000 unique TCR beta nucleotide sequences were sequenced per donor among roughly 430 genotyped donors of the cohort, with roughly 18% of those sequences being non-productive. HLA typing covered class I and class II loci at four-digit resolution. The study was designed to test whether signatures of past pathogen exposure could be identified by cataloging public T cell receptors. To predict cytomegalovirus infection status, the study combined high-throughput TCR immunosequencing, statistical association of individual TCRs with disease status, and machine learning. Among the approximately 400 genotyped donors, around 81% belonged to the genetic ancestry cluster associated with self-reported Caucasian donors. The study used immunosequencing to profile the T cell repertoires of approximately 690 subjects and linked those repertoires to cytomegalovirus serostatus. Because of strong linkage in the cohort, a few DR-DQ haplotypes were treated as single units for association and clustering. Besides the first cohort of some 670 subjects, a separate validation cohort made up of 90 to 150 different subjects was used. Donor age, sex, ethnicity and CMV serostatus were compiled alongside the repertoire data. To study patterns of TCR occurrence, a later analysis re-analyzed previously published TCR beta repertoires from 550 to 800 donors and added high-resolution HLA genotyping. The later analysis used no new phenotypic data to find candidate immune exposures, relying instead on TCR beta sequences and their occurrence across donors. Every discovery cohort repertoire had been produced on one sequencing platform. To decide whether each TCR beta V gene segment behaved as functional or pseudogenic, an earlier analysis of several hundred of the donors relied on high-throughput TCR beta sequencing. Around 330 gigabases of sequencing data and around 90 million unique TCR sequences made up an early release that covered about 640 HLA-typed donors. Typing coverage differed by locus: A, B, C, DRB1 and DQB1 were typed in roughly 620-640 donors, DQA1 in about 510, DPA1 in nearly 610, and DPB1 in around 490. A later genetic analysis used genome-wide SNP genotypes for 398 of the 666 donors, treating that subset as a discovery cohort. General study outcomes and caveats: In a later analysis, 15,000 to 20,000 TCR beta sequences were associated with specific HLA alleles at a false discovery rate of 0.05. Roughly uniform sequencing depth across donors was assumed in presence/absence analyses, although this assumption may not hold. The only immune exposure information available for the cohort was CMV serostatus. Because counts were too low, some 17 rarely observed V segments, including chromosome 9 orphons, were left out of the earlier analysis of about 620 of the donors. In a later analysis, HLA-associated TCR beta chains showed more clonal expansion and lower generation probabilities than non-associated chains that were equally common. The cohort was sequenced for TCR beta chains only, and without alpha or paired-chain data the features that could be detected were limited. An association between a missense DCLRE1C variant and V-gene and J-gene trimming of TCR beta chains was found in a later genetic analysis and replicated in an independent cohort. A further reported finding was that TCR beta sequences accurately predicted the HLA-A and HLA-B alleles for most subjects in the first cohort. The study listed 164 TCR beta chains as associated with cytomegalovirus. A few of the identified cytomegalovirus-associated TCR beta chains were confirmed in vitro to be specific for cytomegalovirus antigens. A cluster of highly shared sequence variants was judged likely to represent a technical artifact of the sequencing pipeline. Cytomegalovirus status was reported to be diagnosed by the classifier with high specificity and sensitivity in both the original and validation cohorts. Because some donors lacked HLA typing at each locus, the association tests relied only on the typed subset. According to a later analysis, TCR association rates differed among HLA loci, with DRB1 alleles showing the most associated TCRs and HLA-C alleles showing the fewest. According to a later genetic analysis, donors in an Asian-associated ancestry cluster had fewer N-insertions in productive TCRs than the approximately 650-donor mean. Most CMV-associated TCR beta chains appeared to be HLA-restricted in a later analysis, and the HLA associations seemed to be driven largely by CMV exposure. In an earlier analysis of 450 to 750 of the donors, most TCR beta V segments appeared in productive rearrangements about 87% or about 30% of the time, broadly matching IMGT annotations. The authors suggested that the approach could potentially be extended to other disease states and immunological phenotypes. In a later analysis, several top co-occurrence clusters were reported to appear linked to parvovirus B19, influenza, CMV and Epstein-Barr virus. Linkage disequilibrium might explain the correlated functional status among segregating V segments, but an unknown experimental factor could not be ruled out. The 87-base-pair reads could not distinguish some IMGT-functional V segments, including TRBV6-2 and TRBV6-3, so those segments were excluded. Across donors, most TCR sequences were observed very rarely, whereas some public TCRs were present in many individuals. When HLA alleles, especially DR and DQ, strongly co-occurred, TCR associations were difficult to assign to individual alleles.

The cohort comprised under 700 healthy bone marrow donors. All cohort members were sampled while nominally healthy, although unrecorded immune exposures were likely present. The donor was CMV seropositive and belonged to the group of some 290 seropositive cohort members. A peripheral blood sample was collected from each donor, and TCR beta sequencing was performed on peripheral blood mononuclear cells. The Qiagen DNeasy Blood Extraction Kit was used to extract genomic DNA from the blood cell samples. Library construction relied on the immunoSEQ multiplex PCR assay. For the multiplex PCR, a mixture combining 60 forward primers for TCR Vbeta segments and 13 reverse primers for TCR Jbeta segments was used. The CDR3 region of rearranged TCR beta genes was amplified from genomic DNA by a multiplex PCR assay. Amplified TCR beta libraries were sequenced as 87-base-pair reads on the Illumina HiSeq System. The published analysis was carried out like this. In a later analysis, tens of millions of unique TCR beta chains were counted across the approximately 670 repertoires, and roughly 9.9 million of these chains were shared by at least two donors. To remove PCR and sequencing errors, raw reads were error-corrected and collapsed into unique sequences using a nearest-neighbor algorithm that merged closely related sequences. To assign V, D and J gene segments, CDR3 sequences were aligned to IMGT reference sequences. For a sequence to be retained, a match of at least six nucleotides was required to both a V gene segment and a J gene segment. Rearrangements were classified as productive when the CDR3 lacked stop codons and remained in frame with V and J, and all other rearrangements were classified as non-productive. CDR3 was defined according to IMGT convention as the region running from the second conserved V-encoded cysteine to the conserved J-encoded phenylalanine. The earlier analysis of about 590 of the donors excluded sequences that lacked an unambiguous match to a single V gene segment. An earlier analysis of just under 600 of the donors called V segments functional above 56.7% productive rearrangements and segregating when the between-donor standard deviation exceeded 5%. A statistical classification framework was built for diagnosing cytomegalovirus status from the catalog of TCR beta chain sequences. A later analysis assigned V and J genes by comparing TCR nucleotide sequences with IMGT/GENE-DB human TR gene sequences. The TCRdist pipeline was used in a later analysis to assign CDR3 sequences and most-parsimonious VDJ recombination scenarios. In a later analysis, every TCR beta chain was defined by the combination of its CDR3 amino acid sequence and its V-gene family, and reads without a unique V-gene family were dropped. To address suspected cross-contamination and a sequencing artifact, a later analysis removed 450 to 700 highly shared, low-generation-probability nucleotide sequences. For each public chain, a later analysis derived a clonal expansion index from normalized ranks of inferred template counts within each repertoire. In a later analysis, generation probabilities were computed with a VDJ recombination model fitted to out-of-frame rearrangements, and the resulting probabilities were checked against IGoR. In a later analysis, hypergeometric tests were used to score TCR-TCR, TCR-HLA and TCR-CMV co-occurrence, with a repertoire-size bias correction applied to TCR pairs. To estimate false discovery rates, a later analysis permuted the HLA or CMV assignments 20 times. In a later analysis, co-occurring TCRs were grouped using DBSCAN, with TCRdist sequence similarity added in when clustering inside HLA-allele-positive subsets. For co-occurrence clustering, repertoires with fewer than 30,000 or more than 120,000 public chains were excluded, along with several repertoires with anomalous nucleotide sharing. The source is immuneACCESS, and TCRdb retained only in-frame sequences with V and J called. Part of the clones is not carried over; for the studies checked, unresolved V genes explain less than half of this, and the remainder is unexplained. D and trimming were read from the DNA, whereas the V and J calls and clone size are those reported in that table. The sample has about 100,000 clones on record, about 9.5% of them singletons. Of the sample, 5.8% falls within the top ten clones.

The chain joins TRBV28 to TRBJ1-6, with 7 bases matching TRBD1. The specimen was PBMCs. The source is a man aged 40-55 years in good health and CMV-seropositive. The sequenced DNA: TGTGCCAGCACCGAACAGGGGATCTCCTATAATTCACCCCTCCACTTT. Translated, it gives CASTEQGISYNSPLHF. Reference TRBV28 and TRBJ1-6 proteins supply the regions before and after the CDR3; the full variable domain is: DVKVTQSSRYLVKRTGEKVFLECVQDMDHENMFWYRQDPGLGLRLIYFSYDVKMKEKGDIPEGYSVSREKKERFSLILESASTNQTSMYLCASTEQGISYNSPLHFGNGTRLTVT.